This T cell receptor (beta chain) is from a study of cytomegalovirus exposure and HLA in healthy donors. Per germline, CDR1 SGHNT and CDR2 YYREEE (reference sequence). Trimming cost V 2 bases and J 5 bases; bases outside gene matches: 11. The CDR3 runs to 16 residues. Study-wide results and limits: A later analysis showed that HLA-associated TCR beta chains had undergone more clonal expansion than equally common others.

Concerning this clone: Its antigen is still unknown.

Primers included in the PCR were 60 Vbeta and 13 Jbeta primers. Sequenced by immunoSEQ multiplex PCR; TCRdb stores in-frame clones only, minus some. The data hold about 150,000 clones, with around 90% observed a single time. This TCR was sampled from a woman aged 40 to 50 in good health and CMV-seronegative. J is TRBJ2-5 and V is TRBV5-4, with 8 bases fitting TRBD2. The sample comprised PBMCs. CDR3: CASSFGGGGGRETQYF. The CDR3 nucleotides read TGTGCCAGCAGCTTCGGGGGGGGAGGGGGACGGGAGACCCAGTACTTC.